This T cell receptor (beta chain) stems from a study of cytomegalovirus exposure and HLA in healthy donors. The CDR3 is 16 amino acids. Germline CDR1 and CDR2: SGHTA and FQGNSA. V was clipped by 7 bases and J by 1 base, with 17 bases between them. PCR amplification relied on 60 Vbeta primers (plus 13 Jbeta primers). Method: immunoSEQ multiplex PCR; TCRdb's copy keeps in-frame clones and lacks some. Here the sample spans just over 150,000 clones, about 88% being singletons. Study results and caveats: A missense DCLRE1C variant was associated with V- and J-gene trimming of TCR beta chains in a later analysis, and an independent cohort replicated the association. In an earlier analysis, in some 500 donors, most V segments appeared productive either ~90% or ~30% of the time.

The table lists this clone with a count of one. Its specificity is not known. The source material was PBMCs. The chain has TRBV7-2 and TRBJ2-1; D perhaps matches TRBD2 (5 bases). This sequence was found in a woman between 18 and 29 years old in good health and CMV-seronegative. The CDR3 DNA is TGTGCCAGCACCCAAGACGAGGGATTTTCCTACAATGAGCAGTTCTTC. It is translated as CASTQDEGFSYNEQFF. The entire variable domain, with the rest obtained from reference TRBV7-2 and TRBJ2-1, is as follows: GAGVSQSPSNKVTEKGKDVELRCDPISGHTALYWYRQSLGQGLEFLIYFQGNSAPDKSGLPSDRFSAERTGGSVSTLTIQRTQQEDSAVYLCASTQDEGFSYNEQFFGPGTRLTVL.